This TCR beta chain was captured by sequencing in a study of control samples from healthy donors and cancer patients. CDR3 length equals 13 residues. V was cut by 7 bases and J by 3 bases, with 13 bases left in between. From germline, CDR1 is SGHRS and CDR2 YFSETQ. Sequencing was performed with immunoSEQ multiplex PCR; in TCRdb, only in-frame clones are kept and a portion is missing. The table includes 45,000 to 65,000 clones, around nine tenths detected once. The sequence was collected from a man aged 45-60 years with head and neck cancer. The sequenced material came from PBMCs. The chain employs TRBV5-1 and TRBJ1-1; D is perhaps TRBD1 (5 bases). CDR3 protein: CASQDTSDTEAFF. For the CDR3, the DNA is TGCGCCAGCCAGGACACATCAGACACTGAAGCTTTCTTT.